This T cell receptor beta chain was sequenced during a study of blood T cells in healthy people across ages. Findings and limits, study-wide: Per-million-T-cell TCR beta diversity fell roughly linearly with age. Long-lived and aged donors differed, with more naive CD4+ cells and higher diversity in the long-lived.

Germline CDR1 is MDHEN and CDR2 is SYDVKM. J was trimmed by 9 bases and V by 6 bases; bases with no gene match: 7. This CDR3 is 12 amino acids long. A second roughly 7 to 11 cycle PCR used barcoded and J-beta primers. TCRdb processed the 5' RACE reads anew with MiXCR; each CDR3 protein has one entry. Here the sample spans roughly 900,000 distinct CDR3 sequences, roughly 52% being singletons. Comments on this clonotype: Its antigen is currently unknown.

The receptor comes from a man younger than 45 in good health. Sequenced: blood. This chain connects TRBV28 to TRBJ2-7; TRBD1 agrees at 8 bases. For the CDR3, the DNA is TGTGCCAGCAGCCCTCTGGACAGGGCGCAGTACTTC. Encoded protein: CASSPLDRAQYF.